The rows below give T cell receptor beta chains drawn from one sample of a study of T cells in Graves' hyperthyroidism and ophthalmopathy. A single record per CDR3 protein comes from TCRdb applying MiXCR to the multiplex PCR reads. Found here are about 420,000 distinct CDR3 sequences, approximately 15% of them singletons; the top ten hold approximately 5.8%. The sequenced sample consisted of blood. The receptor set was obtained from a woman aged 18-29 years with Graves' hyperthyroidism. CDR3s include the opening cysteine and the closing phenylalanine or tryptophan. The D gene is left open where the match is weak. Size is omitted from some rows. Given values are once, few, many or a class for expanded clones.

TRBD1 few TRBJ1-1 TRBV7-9 TGTGCCAGCAGCACCCAGAACAGGGGTGCTTTCTTT CASSTQNRGAFF
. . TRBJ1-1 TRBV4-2 TGTGCCAGCAGCCAAGGTTCGAGAGCGGGGTCCACTGAAGCTTTCTTT CASSQGSRAGSTEAFF
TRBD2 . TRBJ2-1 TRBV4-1 TGCGTCAGCAGCTTACGACTAGCGGGAGCAGACTACAATGAGCAGTTCTTC CVSSLRLAGADYNEQFF
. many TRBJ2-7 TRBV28 TGTGCCAGCAGTTCCCCCCACTACGAGCAGTACTTC CASSSPHYEQYF
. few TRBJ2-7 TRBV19 TGTGCCAGTAGTATGGCCACTACCTACGAGCAGTACTTC CASSMATTYEQYF
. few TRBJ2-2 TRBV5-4 TGTGCCAGCAGCTCCGGGCGATCCGGGGGCACCGGGGAGCTGTTTTTT CASSSGRSGGTGELFF
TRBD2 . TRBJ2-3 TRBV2 TGTGCCAGCAGTGATCCCGACAGGACCCCGACTAGCGGGAGATCCGATACGCAGTATTTT CASSDPDRTPTSGRSDTQYF
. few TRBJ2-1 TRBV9 TGTGCCAGCAACCGCTTCAACTCCTACAATGAGCAGTTCTTC CASNRFNSYNEQFF
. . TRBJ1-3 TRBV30 TGTGCCTGGAGTGCTCTCTCTGGAAACACCATATATTTT CAWSALSGNTIYF
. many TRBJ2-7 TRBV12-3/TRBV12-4 TGTGCCAGCAGTTTCCAACACTACGAGCAGTACTTC CASSFQHYEQYF